This TCR beta chain was identified in a study of blood T cell repertoires in COVID-19. Study-level information: Material from acute and convalescent COVID-19 was sourced from the United States, Italy and Spain. PBMCs, B-cell-depleted T cells, or T cells were the source of the cDNA or gDNA that made up the material.

Trimming stripped 0 bases from V and 1 base from J, with 6 bases between. CDR1 and CDR2 from the germline V gene are SGHTA and FQGTGA. This CDR3 has 14 residues. As originally analysed: Amplified reference gene primers provided the basis for estimating nucleated cell counts. Method: immunoSEQ multiplex PCR; TCRdb's copy keeps in-frame clones and lacks some. For V, J and clone size, that table is used; D and trimming come from the DNA. Altogether 150,000 or so clones are present, around four fifths being singletons, with the ten largest covering roughly 7.5%. Sample: peripheral blood. This chain uses TRBV7-3 with TRBJ1-1; D unclear. This TCR derives from a man in his forties who had recovered from COVID-19. The CDR3 loop is CASSLTYRNTEAFF. CDR3 bases: TGTGCCAGCAGCTTAACGTACAGGAACACTGAAGCTTTCTTT.